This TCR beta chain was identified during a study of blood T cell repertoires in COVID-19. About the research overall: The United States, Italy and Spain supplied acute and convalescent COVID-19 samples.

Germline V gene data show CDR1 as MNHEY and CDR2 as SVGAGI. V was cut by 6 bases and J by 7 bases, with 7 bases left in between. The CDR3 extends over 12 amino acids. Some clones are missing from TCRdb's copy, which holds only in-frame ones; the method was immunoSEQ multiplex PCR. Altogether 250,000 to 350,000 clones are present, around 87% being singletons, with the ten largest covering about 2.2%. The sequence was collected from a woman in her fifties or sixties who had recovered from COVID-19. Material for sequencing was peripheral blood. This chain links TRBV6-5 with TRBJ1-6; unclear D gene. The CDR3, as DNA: TGTGCCAGCAGCGACAACAATTCACCCCTCCACTTT. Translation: CASSDNNSPLHF.